This T cell receptor beta chain was captured in a study of siplizumab effects on memory and regulatory T cells. Overall study findings and caveats: Poor capture below about 10^-5 frequency left most alloreactive clones unmapped to unstimulated subsets. Proliferating Tregs' suppressive function in siplizumab cultures went unconfirmed. Under siplizumab, alloreactive sequences traced to unstimulated CD4+ memory cells were significantly reduced.

A note on this clone: As yet, its antigen is unknown.

Germline lookup yields CDR1 SGHRS and CDR2 YFSETQ. V was clipped by 0 bases and J by 3 bases, with 10 bases between them. The CDR3 is 14 residues long. Using immunoSEQ multiplex PCR, the repertoire was profiled, and TCRdb retains in-frame clones only, with some absent. The table has about 82,000 clones, approximately 86% seen once. This clonotype was obtained from a human donor in good health. The sequenced material came from Tregs sorted from blood. The chain combines TRBV5-1 with TRBJ2-7; D remains unclear. DNA for the CDR3: TGCGCCAGCAGCTTGGGGACCCCAAACTACGAGCAGTACTTC. Translating gives CASSLGTPNYEQYF.